This TCR beta chain was documented in a study of cytomegalovirus exposure and HLA in healthy donors. Study summary: The platform used for the 120 or so validation repertoires matched that of the 500 to 850 first-cohort repertoires, a later analysis reported.

Findings and limits, study-wide: Most TCR sequences were rare, but some public TCRs occurred in many donors. The TCR clusters that emerged in the first cohort tended, a later analysis found, to co-occur in the approximately 130 validation repertoires.

The table came from immunoSEQ multiplex PCR; TCRdb's copy has only in-frame clones and leaves some out. The sample includes around 200,000 clones, around 82% of them seen just once. CDR3 length: 15 amino acids. Germline V CDR1 and CDR2: SGHAT, FQNNGV. J lost 8 bases, V lost 4 bases, and 7 bases had no gene match. To note about this clone: Its cognate antigen is unknown.

The sequenced sample was PBMCs. V gene TRBV11-2 combines with J gene TRBJ1-4, with 10 bases that match TRBD1. The TCR was taken from a woman between 18 and 29 years old in good health and CMV-seropositive. The CDR3 DNA sequence: TGTGCCAGCAGCTCCCCGGGACAGGGGCTAGAAAAACTGTTTTTT. Translating it yields CASSSPGQGLEKLFF.